This record concerns one T cell receptor (beta chain) sequence. This clone has just a few counts. What this receptor recognizes is not known. Per-nucleotide qualities are absent, and no much larger clonotype sits a single base away. The trial excluded patients who had a history of autoimmune disease or who were on systemic immunosuppression. In every dose cohort, peripheral blood was drawn for TCR sequencing at baseline, cycle 4 day 1, and cycle 7 day 1. Samples were obtained from an open-label, multicenter, first-in-human phase I dose-escalation trial of ivuxolimab. Adults with locally advanced or metastatic melanoma, renal cell carcinoma, hepatocellular carcinoma or head and neck squamous cell carcinoma were enrolled in the trial. CD4+ and CD8+ T cells were sorted separately from peripheral blood before TCR sequencing. CDR1 MNHNS and CDR2 SASEGT are derived from the germline V gene. V is cut back by 7 bases and J by 2 bases, with 7 bases in the junction unmatched. From the cysteine through the phenylalanine, the CDR3 covers 15 amino acids. The kept DNA is CDR3 alone, 45 bases in frame from the first base.

This entry is derived from a study of OX40 agonist ivuxolimab in advanced cancers. At the level of the whole study: The costimulatory receptor OX40 (CD134) was targeted by ivuxolimab, a fully human IgG2 agonistic monoclonal antibody. Prior anti-PD-1, anti-PD-L1 or anti-CTLA-4 therapy was permitted, and about two fifths of dose-escalation patients had received checkpoint inhibitors. Of the approximately 50 patients in dose escalation, about 20 had hepatocellular carcinoma, about 15 had melanoma, 9 had renal cell carcinoma and 9 had head and neck cancer. The paper reports the monotherapy dose-escalation portion (N of about 50 patients) of the phase I ivuxolimab trial. Three dose-escalation patients achieved partial responses, one with hepatocellular carcinoma and two with cutaneous melanoma. In the dose-escalation cohort, over 65% of patients were male, and the mean age was around 60 years, with a range of about 23 to 90. Intravenous ivuxolimab was administered to patients every 2 weeks at six dose levels: 0.01, 0.1, 0.3, 1.5, 3 and 10 mg/kg. Peripheral TCRbeta sequencing aimed to test whether ivuxolimab altered TCR sequence diversity and caused clonal T-cell expansion. Broader findings and caveats from the paper: After ivuxolimab, more expanded clones were found on average in CD8+ T cells than in CD4+ T cells. Which antigens the clonally expanded peripheral T cells were specific for was not determined. At doses from 0.1 to 3.0 mg/kg, clonal expansion was seen in both CD4+ and CD8+ blood T cells between baseline and week 6. Low levels of normalized T-cell clonal expansion were also seen in some nonresponding patients. In partial responders in the 0.1-3.0 mg/kg groups, normalized peripheral clonal expansion was found to be among the lowest, especially among CD8+ T cells.

For sequencing of the TCRbeta CDR3 region, genomic DNA was extracted from the sorted cells. The immunoSEQ Assay was used for sequencing of TCRbeta CDR3 regions. TCRdb limited this immuneACCESS table to in-frame rearrangements with V and J called. A share of clones is missing; checked studies link under half to unresolved V genes, and the rest is unexplained. Here the sample has tens of thousands of clones; about 90% occur a single time. Together, the top ten hold approximately 5% of the sample. The specimen comprised CD4+ or CD8+ T cells sorted from blood, sampled in a trial of the OX40 agonist ivuxolimab. Recombination connected TRBV6-1 to TRBJ2-1; 8 of the junction bases match TRBD2. This TCR was sampled from an adult with an advanced solid tumor such as melanoma, head and neck, liver or kidney cancer. The DNA reads as follows: TGTGCCAGCATCAGCGGGAGTATCACCTACAATGAGCAGTTCTTC. Translated, this is CASISGSITYNEQFF.